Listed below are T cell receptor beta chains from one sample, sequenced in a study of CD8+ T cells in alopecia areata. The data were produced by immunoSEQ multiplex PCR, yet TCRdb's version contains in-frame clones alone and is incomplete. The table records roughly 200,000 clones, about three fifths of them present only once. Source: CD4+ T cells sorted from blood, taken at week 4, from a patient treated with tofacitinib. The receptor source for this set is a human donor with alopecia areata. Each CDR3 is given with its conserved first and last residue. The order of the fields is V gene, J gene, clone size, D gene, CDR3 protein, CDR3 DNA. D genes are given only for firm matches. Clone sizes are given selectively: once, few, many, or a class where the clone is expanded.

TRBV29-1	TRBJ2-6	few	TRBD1	CSAPTGGAPSGANVLTF	TGCAGCGCTCCGACAGGGGGTGCTCCCTCTGGGGCCAACGTCCTGACTTTC
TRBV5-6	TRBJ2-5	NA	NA	CASSLWSETQYF	TGTGCCAGCAGCTTGTGGTCGGAGACCCAGTACTTC
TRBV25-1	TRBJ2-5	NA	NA	CASSGVRVVKLCDLYF	TGTGCCAGCAGTGGTGTCAGGGTTGTAAAGTTGTGCGACCTCTACTTC
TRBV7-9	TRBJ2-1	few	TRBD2	CASSLAGGLSYNEQFF	TGTGCCAGCAGCCTAGCGGGGGGGCTGAGCTACAATGAGCAGTTCTTC
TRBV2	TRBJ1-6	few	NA	CASSGQTQGGESPLHF	TGTGCCAGCAGTGGACAGACCCAAGGTGGGGAATCACCCCTCCACTTT
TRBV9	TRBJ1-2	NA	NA	CASSVATLGYGYTF	TGTGCCAGCAGCGTAGCTACTCTGGGCTATGGCTACACCTTC
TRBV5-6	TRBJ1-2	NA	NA	CASSTQGKLYGYTF	TGTGCCAGCAGTACACAGGGAAAACTTTATGGCTACACCTTC
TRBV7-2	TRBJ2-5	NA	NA	CASSSGRGPRETQYF	TGTGCCAGCAGCTCCGGTCGGGGGCCACGGGAGACCCAGTACTTC
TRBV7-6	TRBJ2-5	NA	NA	CASRTKETQYF	TGTGCCAGCAGAACGAAAGAGACCCAGTACTTC
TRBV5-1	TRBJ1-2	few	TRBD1	CASSLRGTATPGDGYTF	TGCGCCAGCAGCTTGAGAGGGACAGCAACTCCAGGGGATGGCTACACCTTC
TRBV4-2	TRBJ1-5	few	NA	CASSQFSSNQPQHF	TGTGCCAGCAGCCAATTCTCGAGCAATCAGCCCCAGCATTTT
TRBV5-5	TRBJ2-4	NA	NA	CASSLEGATKNIQYF	TGTGCCAGCAGCTTGGAAGGGGCGACCAAAAACATTCAGTACTTC
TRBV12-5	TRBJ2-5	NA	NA	CASGLSGLQETQYF	TGTGCTAGTGGTTTGAGTGGCCTCCAAGAGACCCAGTACTTC
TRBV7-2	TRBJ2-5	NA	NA	CASSRGTLQETQYF	TGTGCCAGCAGCCGAGGAACTCTCCAAGAGACCCAGTACTTC
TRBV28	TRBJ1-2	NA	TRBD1	CASSPTNGGQVYGYTF	TGTGCCAGCAGTCCCACAAATGGGGGACAGGTCTATGGCTACACCTTC
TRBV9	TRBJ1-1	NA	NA	CASSVGGMNTEAFF	TGTGCCAGCAGCGTGGGAGGGATGAACACTGAAGCTTTCTTT
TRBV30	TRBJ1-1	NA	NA	CAWTQGMNTEAFF	TGTGCCTGGACTCAGGGCATGAACACTGAAGCTTTCTTT
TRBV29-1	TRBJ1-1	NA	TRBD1	CTGGGMNTEAFF	TGCACCGGAGGGGGCATGAACACTGAAGCTTTCTTT
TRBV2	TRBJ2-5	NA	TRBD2	CASSAGLAGSAGTQYF	TGTGCCAGCAGCGCGGGACTAGCGGGGTCCGCGGGGACCCAGTACTTC
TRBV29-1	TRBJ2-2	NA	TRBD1	CSVSGQTTGGELFF	TGCAGCGTCTCGGGACAGACAACAGGCGGGGAGCTGTTTTTT
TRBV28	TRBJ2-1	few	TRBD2	CASSSSGLTGEQFF	TGTGCCAGCAGTTCTAGCGGTCTGACGGGGGAGCAGTTCTTC
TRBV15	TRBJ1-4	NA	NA	CATSRDKGYGLFF	TGTGCCACCAGCAGAGATAAGGGATACGGACTGTTTTTT
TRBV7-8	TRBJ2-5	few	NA	CASSLVSGAQYF	TGTGCCAGCAGCTTAGTGAGTGGCGCCCAGTACTTC
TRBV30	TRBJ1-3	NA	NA	CAWRWPGGTNTIYF	TGTGCCTGGAGATGGCCGGGAGGAACAAACACCATATATTTT
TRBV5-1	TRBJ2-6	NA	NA	CASSTDTSGANVLTF	TGCGCCAGCAGCACAGACACCTCTGGGGCCAACGTCCTGACTTTC
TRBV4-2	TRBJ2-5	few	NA	CASSLQKRPGETQYF	TGTGCCAGCAGCCTTCAAAAGCGGCCGGGGGAGACCCAGTACTTC
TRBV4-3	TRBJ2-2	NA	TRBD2	CASSPNIGGANTGELFF	TGCGCCAGCAGCCCCAACATCGGGGGGGCGAACACCGGGGAGCTGTTTTTT
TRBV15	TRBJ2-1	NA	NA	CATSRDIAANEQFF	TGTGCCACCAGCAGAGATATAGCAGCCAATGAGCAGTTCTTC
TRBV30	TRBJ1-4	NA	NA	CAWSAGTAEEKLFF	TGTGCCTGGAGTGCCGGGACGGCCGAAGAAAAACTGTTTTTT
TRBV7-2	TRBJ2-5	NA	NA	CASSFRGGENQETQYF	TGTGCCAGCAGCTTTCGGGGCGGGGAAAATCAAGAGACCCAGTACTTC
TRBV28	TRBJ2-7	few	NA	CASSPPDRLSYEQYF	TGTGCCAGCAGTCCCCCTGACAGGCTATCCTACGAGCAGTACTTC
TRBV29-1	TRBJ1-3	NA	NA	CSGDSGNTIYF	TGCAGCGGGGACTCTGGAAACACCATATATTTT
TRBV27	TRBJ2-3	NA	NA	CASSLRPLSTDTQYF	TGTGCCAGCAGTTTAAGGCCACTCTCCACAGATACGCAGTATTTT
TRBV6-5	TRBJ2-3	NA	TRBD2	CASSYSPGLAADTQYF	TGTGCCAGCAGTTACTCACCCGGACTAGCGGCAGATACGCAGTATTTT
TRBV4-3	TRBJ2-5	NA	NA	CASSQEGRVPLETQYF	TGCGCCAGCAGCCAAGAAGGCAGGGTACCACTAGAGACCCAGTACTTC
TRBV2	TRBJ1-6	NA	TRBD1	CAGRDRANSPLHF	TGTGCCGGGCGGGACAGGGCGAATTCACCCCTCCACTTT
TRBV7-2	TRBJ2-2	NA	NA	CASSLDGIGELFF	TGTGCCAGCAGCTTAGATGGGATCGGGGAGCTGTTTTTT
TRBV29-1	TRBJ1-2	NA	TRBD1	CSVEYRQGHGYTF	TGCAGCGTTGAATATAGACAGGGGCACGGCTACACCTTC
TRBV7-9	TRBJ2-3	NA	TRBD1	CASKPGQFTDTQYF	TGTGCCAGCAAGCCGGGACAGTTCACAGATACGCAGTATTTT
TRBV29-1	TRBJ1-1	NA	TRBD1	CSVERGQGRGHTEAFF	TGCAGCGTTGAGAGGGGACAGGGTCGGGGGCACACTGAAGCTTTCTTT
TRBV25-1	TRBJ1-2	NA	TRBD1	CASSLGTDVGYTF	TGTGCCAGCAGTCTAGGGACAGACGTTGGCTACACCTTC
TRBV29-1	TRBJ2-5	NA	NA	CSVESRETQYF	TGCAGCGTTGAAAGTAGAGAGACCCAGTACTTC
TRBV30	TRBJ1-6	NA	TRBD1	CAWKRGDRVNSPLHF	TGTGCCTGGAAACGGGGAGACAGGGTGAATTCACCCCTCCACTTT
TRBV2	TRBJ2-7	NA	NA	CASSTVGSYEQYF	TGTGCCAGCAGTACAGTTGGGTCCTACGAGCAGTACTTC
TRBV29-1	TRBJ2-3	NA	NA	CSVEGGFTISTDTQYF	TGCAGCGTTGAAGGGGGGTTCACCATTAGCACAGATACGCAGTATTTT
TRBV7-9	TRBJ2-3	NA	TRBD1	CASRQYGQGRGDTQYF	TGTGCCAGCAGGCAATATGGACAGGGGCGGGGAGATACGCAGTATTTT
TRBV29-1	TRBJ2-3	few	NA	CSVDAGSTDTQYF	TGCAGCGTTGATGCGGGAAGCACAGATACGCAGTATTTT
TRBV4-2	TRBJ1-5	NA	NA	CASSVGSRTGQPQHF	TGTGCCAGCAGTGTCGGTTCGAGGACGGGTCAGCCCCAGCATTTT
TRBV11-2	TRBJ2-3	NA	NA	CASSLMPDTQYF	TGTGCCAGCAGCCTTATGCCAGATACGCAGTATTTT
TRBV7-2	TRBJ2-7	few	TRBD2	CASTGGYEQYF	TGTGCCAGCACCGGGGGGTACGAGCAGTACTTC
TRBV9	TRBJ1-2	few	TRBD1	CASSADPQGRGYTF	TGTGCCAGCAGCGCCGACCCACAGGGGCGAGGCTACACCTTC